Sequencing of this TCR beta chain was carried out in a study of blood T cell repertoires in COVID-19. As for the study in general: In each case, the material was cDNA or gDNA derived from T cells, B-cell-depleted T cells, or PBMCs.

This clone has just one count. Assay: immunoSEQ multiplex PCR; the TCRdb copy retains only in-frame clones and omits some. The table includes around 56,000 clones, 75% to 95% detected once. Trimming shortened V by 3 bases and J by 7 bases, and 10 bases separated the two germline ends. Germline V gene data show CDR1 as SGHTA and CDR2 as FQGNSA. The CDR3 has 14 residues. Sequences were obtained from peripheral blood. The TCR originated in an elderly man with acute or convalescent COVID-19. This rearrangement joins TRBV7-2 to TRBJ1-6; D might be TRBD1 (5 bases). CDR3 protein: CASSFAGMNSPLHF. Here the CDR3 DNA reads TGTGCCAGCAGCTTTGCAGGGATGAATTCACCCCTCCACTTT.